Below, one TCR beta chain is given with its context. Here immunoSEQ multiplex PCR was the method, and the copy in TCRdb shows in-frame clones only, minus some. The top ten clones hold under 2% of a sample with tens of thousands of clones, roughly 92% of them seen once. These data originate in a study of T cell changes during pregnancy in multiple sclerosis. V lost 0 bases to trimming and J lost 4 bases; unmatched junction nucleotides: 13. The V gene's germline CDR1 is SGDLS and CDR2 YYNGEE. The CDR3 extends over 18 amino acids. This chain joins TRBV9 and TRBJ2-1, with 7 nucleotides matching TRBD2. The source is a female donor in good health, enrolled as a control in a pregnancy study. The sequenced sample was peripheral blood, obtained in the third trimester of pregnancy. The CDR3 DNA sequence: TGTGCCAGCAGCGTAGTTAAGGAGTGGACTAGGGGTTACAATGAGCAGTTCTTC. Encoded protein: CASSVVKEWTRGYNEQFF. Full variable domain (remainder filled in from reference TRBV9 and TRBJ2-1): DSGVTQTPKHLITATGQRVTLRCSPRSGDLSVYWYQQSLDQGLQFLIQYYNGEERAKGNILERFSAQQFPDLHSELNLSSLELGDSALYFCASSVVKEWTRGYNEQFFGPGTRLTVL.